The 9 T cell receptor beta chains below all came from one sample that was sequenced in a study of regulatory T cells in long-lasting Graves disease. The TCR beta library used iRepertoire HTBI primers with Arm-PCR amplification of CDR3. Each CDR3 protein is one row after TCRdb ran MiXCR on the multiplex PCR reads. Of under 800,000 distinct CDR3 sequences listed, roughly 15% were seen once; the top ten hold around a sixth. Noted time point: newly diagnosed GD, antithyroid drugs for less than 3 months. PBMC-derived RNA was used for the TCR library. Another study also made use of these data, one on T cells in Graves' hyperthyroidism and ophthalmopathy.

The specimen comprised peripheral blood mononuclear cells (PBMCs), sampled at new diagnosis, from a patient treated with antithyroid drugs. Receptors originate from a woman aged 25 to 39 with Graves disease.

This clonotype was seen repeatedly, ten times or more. The CDR3 is CASSLGPGQGSYEQYF. The CDR3 bases are TGTGCCAGCAGCTTAGGACCGGGACAGGGGTCCTACGAGCAGTACTTC. The chain couples TRBV7-8 to TRBJ2-7, with TRBD1 matching 10 bases. The CDR3 consists of 16 residues. V lost 1 base to trimming and J lost 1 base; unmatched junction nucleotides: 4. Germline lookup yields CDR1 SGHVS and CDR2 FQNEAQ.

As DNA, the CDR3 is TGTGCCAGCAGGCCCCCGATGCTCTATGGCTACACCTTC. Translation: CASRPPMLYGYTF. The chain couples TRBV6-1 to TRBJ1-2; D is undetermined. The CDR3 spans 13 residues. From germline, CDR1 is MNHNS and CDR2 SASEGT. V shed 6 bases and J shed 4 bases, with 12 bases lying between them.

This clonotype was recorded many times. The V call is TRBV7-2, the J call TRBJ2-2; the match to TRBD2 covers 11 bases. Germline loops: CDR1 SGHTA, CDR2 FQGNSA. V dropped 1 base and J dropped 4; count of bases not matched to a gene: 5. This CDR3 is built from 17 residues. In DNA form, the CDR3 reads TGTGCCAGCAGCTTAGTGGGACTAGCGGCAAGCACCGGGGAGCTGTTTTTT. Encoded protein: CASSLVGLAASTGELFF.

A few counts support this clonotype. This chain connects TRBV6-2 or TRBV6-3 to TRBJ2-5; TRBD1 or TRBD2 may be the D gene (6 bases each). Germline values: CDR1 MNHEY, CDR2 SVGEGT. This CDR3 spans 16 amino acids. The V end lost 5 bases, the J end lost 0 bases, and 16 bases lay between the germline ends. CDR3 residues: CASSNHRDWYQETQYF. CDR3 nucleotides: TGTGCCAGCAGTAACCACAGGGACTGGTACCAAGAGACCCAGTACTTC.

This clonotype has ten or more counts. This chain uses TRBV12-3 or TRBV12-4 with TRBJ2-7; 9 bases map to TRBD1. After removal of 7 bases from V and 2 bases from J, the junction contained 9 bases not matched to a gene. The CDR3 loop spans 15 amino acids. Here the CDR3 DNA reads TGTGCCAGCAATTTCCCGGGACAGGGAGCCTACGAGCAGTACTTC. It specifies CASNFPGQGAYEQYF.

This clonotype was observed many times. The CDR3 is CASRGTGGPTYEQYF. The CDR3 DNA is TGTGCCAGCAGGGGGACCGGGGGGCCCACCTACGAGCAGTACTTC. The chain combines TRBV6-2 or TRBV6-3 with TRBJ2-7; D might be TRBD2 (7 bases). Germline V gene lookup returns CDR1 MNHEY and CDR2 SVGEGT. V was cut by 6 bases and J by 2 bases, with 17 bases left in between. The CDR3 covers 15 residues.

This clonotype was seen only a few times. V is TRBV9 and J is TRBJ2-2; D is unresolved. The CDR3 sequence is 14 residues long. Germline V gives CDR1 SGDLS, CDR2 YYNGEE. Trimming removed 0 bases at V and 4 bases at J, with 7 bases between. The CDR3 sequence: CASSVGTVTGELFF. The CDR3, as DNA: TGTGCCAGCAGCGTAGGTACGGTCACCGGGGAGCTGTTTTTT.

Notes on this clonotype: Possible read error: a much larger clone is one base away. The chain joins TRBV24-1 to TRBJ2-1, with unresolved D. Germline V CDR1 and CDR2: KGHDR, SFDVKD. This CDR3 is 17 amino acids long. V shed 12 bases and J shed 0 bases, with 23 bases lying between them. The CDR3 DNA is TGTGCCTGCAGTGATCGTCATGTGTTGAGCTCCTACAATGAGCAGTTCTTC. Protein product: CACSDRHVLSSYNEQFF.

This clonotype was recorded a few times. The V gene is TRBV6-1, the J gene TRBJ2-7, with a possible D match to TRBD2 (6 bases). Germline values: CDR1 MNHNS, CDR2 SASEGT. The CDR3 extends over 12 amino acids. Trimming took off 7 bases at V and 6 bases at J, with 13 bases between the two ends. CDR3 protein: CASTNRAGEQYF. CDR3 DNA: TGTGCCAGCACCAACCGAGCGGGCGAGCAGTACTTC.